The 29 T cell receptor beta chains given below trace back to one sample, sequenced in a study of T cells in Graves' hyperthyroidism and ophthalmopathy. Researchers amplified the TCR beta CDR3 regions from RNA transcripts. The HTBI primer set drove a first-round RT-PCR of the TCR CDR3. TCRdb passed the multiplex PCR reads through MiXCR, listing each CDR3 protein once. This table holds around 620,000 distinct CDR3 sequences, around 42% found once. Sequencing was performed on peripheral blood or thyroid tissue (not recorded which). The receptors here all came from an adult woman with Graves' disease, either hyperthyroidism or ophthalmopathy (not recorded which).

CDR3 loop: CASRTGGVVYGYTF. The CDR3 DNA is TGTGCCAGCAGGACGGGAGGGGTCGTGTATGGCTACACCTTC. The chain joins TRBV2 to TRBJ1-2, with D perhaps TRBD1 (5 bases). CDR1 is SNHLY and CDR2 is FYNNEI in the germline V gene. Trimming took off 6 bases at V and 5 bases at J, with 16 bases between the two ends. This CDR3 is 14 amino acids long.

This rearrangement joins TRBV29-1 to TRBJ1-1, with D possibly being TRBD1 (5 bases). The V and J ends lost 7 bases and 0 bases respectively, with 12 bases between them. Germline values: CDR1 SQVTM, CDR2 ANQGSEA. The CDR3 covers 13 residues. The CDR3 spells CSGGQGMNTEAFF. DNA of the CDR3: TGCAGCGGTGGGCAGGGTATGAACACTGAAGCTTTCTTT.

This clonotype was observed many times. CDR3 in amino acids: CSAVRGALDTEAFF. CDR3 in DNA: TGCAGTGCCGTCAGGGGGGCATTGGACACTGAAGCTTTCTTT. The rearrangement links TRBV20-1 to TRBJ1-1; 7 bases are shared with TRBD1. Germline V gene sequence: CDR1 DFQATT, CDR2 SNEGSKA (reference sequence). V lost 6 bases, J lost 3 bases, and 10 bases stayed unmatched. The CDR3 sequence is 14 residues long.

V gene TRBV5-1 combines with J gene TRBJ1-4; no reliable D call. V lost 0 bases, J lost 5 bases, and 8 bases lay in between. The germline gives CDR1 SGHRS, CDR2 YFSETQ. The length of the CDR3 is 14 residues. CDR3 in amino acids: CASSLGALNEKLFF. In DNA form, the CDR3 reads TGCGCCAGCAGCTTGGGGGCCCTGAATGAAAAACTGTTTTTT.

This clonotype came up many times. CDR3 sequence reads: CAISEQSTYNSPLHF. The CDR3 bases are TGTGCCATCAGCGAACAGTCAACTTATAATTCACCCCTCCACTTT. V gene TRBV10-3 combines with J gene TRBJ1-6, with D hard to call. This CDR3 has 15 amino acids. Trimming cost V 6 bases and J 4 bases, with 13 bases left between them. The germline gives CDR1 ENHRY, CDR2 SYGVKD.

Ten or more counts support this clonotype. V gene TRBV10-3 combines with J gene TRBJ2-5, with 7 positions matching TRBD2. J lost 2 bases, V lost 10 bases, and 7 bases had no gene match. CDR3 length: 13 amino acids. Germline CDR1 reads ENHRY; CDR2 reads SYGVKD. Here the CDR3 reads CATSASGQETQYF. CDR3 DNA: TGTGCCACCTCGGCTAGCGGACAAGAGACCCAGTACTTC.

The chain carries TRBV10-3 and TRBJ2-7; 9 nucleotides agree with TRBD2. The germline V gene has CDR1 ENHRY and CDR2 SYGVKD. The CDR3 contains 14 residues. V lost 3 bases to trimming and J lost 3 bases; unmatched junction nucleotides: 3. The CDR3 DNA is TGTGCCATCAGTGATGGTAGCGGGAGCTACGAGCAGTACTTC. Its translation: CAISDGSGSYEQYF.

This clonotype has more than one count but fewer than ten. The chain has TRBV28 and TRBJ1-6, with D unresolved. Trimming took 6 bases from V and 10 from J, leaving 19 bases between them. There are 15 residues in the CDR3. Germline loops: CDR1 MDHEN, CDR2 SYDVKM. The CDR3 is CASSPFGESTSPLHF. The CDR3 bases are TGTGCCAGCAGCCCCTTCGGCGAGAGTACCTCACCCCTCCACTTT.

J is TRBJ1-1 and V is TRBV29-1; D not resolved. Trimming left V 7 bases short and J 6 bases short, with 9 bases between. Germline CDR1 reads SQVTM; CDR2 reads ANQGSEA. CDR3 length equals 10 residues. The CDR3 sequence is CSGRVAEAFF. CDR3 in DNA: TGCAGCGGACGGGTGGCTGAAGCTTTCTTT.

This clonotype has just one count. Here the CDR3 DNA reads TGCAGTTACAGGGGACATCACTATGGCTACACCTTC. Translated: CSYRGHHYGYTF. The chain recombines TRBV20-1 with TRBJ1-2; the match to TRBD1 covers 7 bases. Trimming at V came to 8 bases and at J to 3 bases, leaving 6 bases not matched to a gene. Germline assignment: CDR1 DFQATT and CDR2 SNEGSKA (reference sequence). The CDR3 loop spans 12 amino acids.

This chain links TRBV6-1 with TRBJ1-1; D perhaps matches TRBD1 (5 bases). This CDR3 is built from 13 residues. Deletions cut 5 bases from V and 7 bases from J, with 14 bases between. The germline V gene has CDR1 MNHNS and CDR2 SASEGT. The CDR3 nucleotides read TGTGCCAGCAGTTACCGGGACGGTCGTGAAGCTTTCTTT. Amino acids: CASSYRDGREAFF.

This clonotype was seen repeatedly, ten times or more. This sequence joins TRBV5-4 and TRBJ2-7, with 7 bases fitting TRBD1. The CDR3 is made up of 14 amino acids. CDR1 is SGHNT and CDR2 is YYREEE in the germline V gene (reference sequence). V dropped 5 bases and J dropped 2; count of bases not matched to a gene: 7. The CDR3 DNA follows: TGTGCCAGCAGACTCCTACAGGGGACCTACGAGCAGTACTTC. Translation: CASRLLQGTYEQYF.

There are many counts of this clonotype. V and J are TRBV12-3 or TRBV12-4 and TRBJ2-7; D is undetermined. This CDR3 spans 11 amino acids. Trimming took 4 bases from V and 7 from J, leaving 8 bases between them. The CDR3 DNA reads as TGTGCCAGCAGTTACCTTTTTGAGCAGTACTTC. It encodes CASSYLFEQYF.

Concerning this clonotype: Since the CDR3 does not end with the conserved phenylalanine or tryptophan, this likely comes from a read error. The DNA is left out, because the CDR3 cannot be placed on it with certainty; the CDR3 is given as TCRdb lists it. This chain links TRBV20-1 with TRBJ1-1; the table's D gene call, TRBD1, was not cross checked with the DNA. Germline V lookup: CDR1 DFQATT, CDR2 SNEGSKA (reference sequence). The CDR3 has 11 amino acids, counting both end residues. The CDR3 loop reads CSAREVSGGHY.

This clonotype has only a few counts. The chain couples TRBV14 to TRBJ2-7, with TRBD1 matching 8 bases. Losses at the gene ends were 6 bases for V and 5 bases for J; bases not matched to a gene: 9. Germline V lookup: CDR1 SGHDN, CDR2 FVKESK. The CDR3 is 14 residues long. The CDR3 here is CASSLHGQGDEQYF. The CDR3 DNA reads as TGTGCCAGCAGTCTACACGGACAGGGCGACGAGCAGTACTTC.

This clonotype was counted a few times. The rearrangement joins TRBV12-3 or TRBV12-4 to TRBJ1-5; 8 bases fit TRBD1. V lost 6 bases, J lost 4 bases, and 8 bases stayed unmatched. This CDR3 has 15 residues. CDR3 DNA sequence: TGTGCCAGCAGAAGGACAGGGAACCCTAATCAGCCCCAGCATTTT. Its translation: CASRRTGNPNQPQHF.

J is TRBJ2-5 and V is TRBV10-2, with 12 positions matching TRBD2. V was pared by 6 bases and J by 4 bases, with 0 bases of the junction left unmatched. The V gene's germline CDR1 is WSHSY and CDR2 SAAADI. This CDR3 has 13 residues. CDR3 amino acids: CASRTSGRETQYF. The CDR3 DNA reads as TGCGCCAGCAGGACTAGCGGGAGAGAGACCCAGTACTTC.

The CDR3 reads CASSIYGGTEAFF. For the CDR3, the DNA is TGTGCCAGTAGTATTTATGGTGGCACTGAAGCTTTCTTT. The gene calls are TRBV19 and TRBJ1-1; no firm D call. CDR3 length: 13 amino acids. Between the trimmed V and J ends, which lost 3 bases and 4 bases, there was a span of 9 bases. Per the germline V gene, CDR1 is LNHDA and CDR2 is SQIVND (reference sequence). Together with reference TRBV19 and TRBJ1-1, the CDR3 gives the full variable domain: DGGITQSPKYLFRKEGQNVTLSCEQNLNHDAMYWYRQDPGQGLRLIYYSQIVNDFQKGDIAEGYSVSREKKESFPLTVTSAQKNPTAFYLCASSIYGGTEAFFGQGTRLTVV.

This clonotype was found many times. V is TRBV6-5 and J is TRBJ1-6, with TRBD1 as a possible D gene (5 bases). Trimming left V 6 bases short and J 7 bases short, with 13 bases between. The germline V gene encodes CDR1 MNHEY and CDR2 SVGAGI. The CDR3 is 14 residues long. CDR3 DNA sequence: TGTGCCAGCAGCCGCCGACAGAGGAATTCACCCCTCCACTTT. The encoded protein is CASSRRQRNSPLHF.

This clonotype was counted once. This chain connects TRBV10-3 to TRBJ2-7, with 10 nucleotides matching TRBD2. Germline CDR1 reads ENHRY; CDR2 reads SYGVKD. The V segment lost 4 bases and the J segment 4 bases; nucleotides outside the gene matches: 4. This CDR3 contains 14 residues. The CDR3 DNA follows: TGTGCCATCAGTGGGACTAGCGGACGATACGAGCAGTACTTC. This gives the protein CAISGTSGRYEQYF.

The genes are TRBV5-1 and TRBJ2-5, with D possibly matching TRBD2 (7 bases). Germline V lookup: CDR1 SGHRS, CDR2 YFSETQ. CDR3 size: 16 residues. V was shortened by 4 bases and J by 1 base, with 17 bases between the two germline ends. CDR3 in DNA: TGCGCCAGCAGCCCCTTCCTGGGGGGGGCCCAAGAGACCCAGTACTTC. Protein sequence: CASSPFLGGAQETQYF. Full variable domain (remainder filled in from reference TRBV5-1 and TRBJ2-5): KAGVTQTPRYLIKTRGQQVTLSCSPISGHRSVSWYQQTPGQGLQFLFEYFSETQRNKGNFPGRFSGRQFSNSRSEMNVSTLELGDSALYLCASSPFLGGAQETQYFGPGTRLLVL.

In this sample, this clonotype turned up a few times. The chain recombines TRBV28 with TRBJ1-5; D is ambiguous. CDR1 MDHEN and CDR2 SYDVKM come from the germline V gene. CDR3 size: 16 residues. Trimming left V 5 bases short and J 4 bases short, with 18 bases between. The CDR3 bases are TGTGCCAGCAGTCCGCAAGGACCCTTGAGGAATCAGCCCCAGCATTTT. Translated, it gives CASSPQGPLRNQPQHF.

The table lists this clonotype with many counts. V gene TRBV6-2 or TRBV6-3 combines with J gene TRBJ1-1; D is uncertain. Per the germline V gene, CDR1 is MNHEY and CDR2 is SVGEGT. V was pared by 7 bases and J by 5 bases, with 17 bases between. The CDR3 runs to 14 residues. The DNA for the CDR3 is TGTGCCAGCATGGACGGCCAGCCGGCGACTGAAGCTTTCTTT. Translated: CASMDGQPATEAFF.

The V and J genes are TRBV20-1 and TRBJ1-2; TRBD1 matches 8 bases. CDR1 DFQATT and CDR2 SNEGSKA come from the germline V gene (reference sequence). CDR3 size: 12 residues. With 5 bases clipped from V and 7 bases from J, the junction kept 6 bases outside the gene matches. In nucleotides, the CDR3 is TGCAGTGCTCGAGGGCAGGGGGCTGGCTACACCTTC. As protein: CSARGQGAGYTF.

In its sample, this clonotype was seen many times. The rearrangement links TRBV5-4 to TRBJ2-7, with D possibly being TRBD2 (6 bases). CDR3 size: 15 residues. Germline lookup yields CDR1 SGHNT and CDR2 YYREEE (reference sequence). The ends were cut back, 4 bases at V and 4 bases at J, with 18 bases in the middle. CDR3: CASSLSGTPNYEQYF. The CDR3 coding sequence is TGTGCCAGCAGCCTATCCGGGACTCCAAATTACGAGCAGTACTTC.

The gene calls are TRBV25-1 and TRBJ1-6; D may be TRBD1 (5 bases). Trimming took off 2 bases at V and 3 bases at J, with 32 bases between the two ends. CDR3 length equals 23 residues. CDR1 and CDR2 from the germline V gene are MGHDK and SYGVNS. The CDR3 DNA is TGTGCCAGCAGTGAACAGGGCAGTGCTAGCTTAGATCCGGGACTGAACTATAATTCACCCCTCCACTTT. Its protein product is CASSEQGSASLDPGLNYNSPLHF. The full variable domain, its missing parts supplied by reference TRBV25-1 and TRBJ1-6, is EADIYQTPRYLVIGTGKKITLECSQTMGHDKMYWYQQDPGMELHLIHYSYGVNSTEKGDLSSESTVSRIRTEHFPLTLESARPSHTSQYLCASSEQGSASLDPGLNYNSPLHFGNGTRLTVT.

V gene TRBV5-1 combines with J gene TRBJ1-1; D is perhaps TRBD1 (5 bases). The ends were cut back, 0 bases at V and 3 bases at J, with 12 bases in the middle. CDR3 length: 15 amino acids. The germline V gene encodes CDR1 SGHRS and CDR2 YFSETQ. CDR3 DNA: TGCGCCAGCAGCTTGGCGAGGGGCAGCGACACTGAAGCTTTCTTT. This translates into CASSLARGSDTEAFF.

The gene calls are TRBV29-1 and TRBJ2-7; tentative D call: TRBD1 (7 bases). CDR1 and CDR2 from the germline V gene are SQVTM and ANQGSEA. The CDR3 is 15 residues long. The V and J ends lost 6 bases and 3 bases respectively, with 21 bases between them. This CDR3 is CSVERRDRALYEQYF. The CDR3 nucleotides read TGCAGCGTCGAACGGCGGGACAGAGCTCTCTACGAGCAGTACTTC.

The chain combines TRBV2 with TRBJ1-5; TRBD1 is a possible D gene (5 bases). V lost 6 bases and J 2 bases, leaving 8 bases between the germline ends. Looked up from germline, CDR1 is SNHLY and CDR2 is FYNNEI. The CDR3 is 13 residues long. The CDR3 here is CASRKGGNQPQHF. CDR3 nucleotide sequence: TGTGCCAGCAGGAAAGGGGGCAATCAGCCCCAGCATTTT.